These T cell receptor beta chains were read from a single sample in a study of identifying expanded T cells in peripheral blood. Data came from immunoSEQ multiplex PCR; TCRdb stores just in-frame clones and leaves some out. This sample has 100,000 or so clones, with about 87% found just once. Sequenced: blood. The receptors come from a person aged 18-70 years in good health. Each CDR3 is given with its conserved first and last residue. Fields, in order: J gene, D gene, V gene, clone size, CDR3 protein, CDR3 DNA. The D gene is left open where the match is weak. Clone size is not always given. Where it is, it says once, few, many or a class for expanded clones.

>TRBJ2-3|-|TRBV6-1|-
CASSDLAGKADTQYF
TGTGCCAGCAGTGACTTGGCGGGAAAGGCAGATACGCAGTATTTT
>TRBJ1-2|-|TRBV28|-
CASSFRNYGYTF
TGTGCCAGCAGTTTTCGAAACTATGGCTACACCTTC
>TRBJ2-2|-|TRBV27|few
CATPGEAGTGELFF
TGTGCCACCCCTGGGGAGGCGGGCACCGGGGAGCTGTTTTTT
>TRBJ2-5|-|TRBV7-2|-
CASSLVGTLEETQYF
TGTGCCAGCAGCTTAGTCGGGACGTTAGAAGAGACCCAGTACTTC
>TRBJ1-1|-|TRBV5-6|once
CASSLRTQDTEAFF
TGTGCCAGCAGCCTGCGAACTCAGGACACTGAAGCTTTCTTT
>TRBJ1-5|-|TRBV30|once
CAWTKSSNQPQHF
TGTGCCTGGACCAAATCTAGCAATCAGCCCCAGCATTTT
>TRBJ2-7|-|TRBV7-9|-
CASSLAQWMEQYF
TGTGCCAGCAGCTTAGCGCAATGGATGGAGCAGTACTTC
>TRBJ1-2|-|TRBV9|-
CASSLNRDHYGYTF
TGTGCCAGCAGCCTTAACAGGGACCACTATGGCTACACCTTC
>TRBJ2-5|TRBD2|TRBV4-1|-
CASSQVAGGLAGGWDQETQYF
TGCGCCAGCAGCCAAGTGGCCGGGGGACTAGCGGGGGGCTGGGACCAAGAGACCCAGTACTTC
>TRBJ1-4|TRBD1|TRBV29-1|once
CSAQRQGHLEKLFF
TGCAGCGCCCAACGACAGGGGCATTTGGAAAAACTGTTTTTT
>TRBJ1-1|-|TRBV7-2|-
CASSGTGLNTEAFF
TGTGCCAGCAGCGGAACGGGGTTGAACACTGAAGCTTTCTTT
>TRBJ2-3|-|TRBV6-5|-
CASSYSSGKDTQYF
TGTGCCAGCAGTTACTCGTCAGGGAAAGATACGCAGTATTTT
>TRBJ2-1|TRBD2|TRBV27|-
CASRGGLAGLPSSYNEQFF
TGTGCCAGCAGGGGAGGACTAGCGGGACTTCCTAGCTCCTACAATGAGCAGTTCTTC
>TRBJ1-1|TRBD1|TRBV7-2|-
CASSLRGLGTEAFF
TGTGCCAGCAGCTTAAGGGGGCTGGGCACTGAAGCTTTCTTT
>TRBJ2-7|-|TRBV9|-
CASSGGGPSSYEQYF
TGTGCCAGCAGCGGGGGTGGGCCGAGCTCCTACGAGCAGTACTTC
>TRBJ2-3|-|TRBV5-1|-
CASSLFTVSDTQYF
TGCGCCAGCAGCTTGTTTACAGTATCAGATACGCAGTATTTT
>TRBJ2-3|TRBD2|TRBV6-4|-
CASSGSGGIDTQYF
TGTGCCAGCTCCGGGAGCGGGGGGATAGATACGCAGTATTTT
>TRBJ1-3|-|TRBV12-5|-
CASGLSPSSGNTIYF
TGTGCTAGTGGTTTAAGTCCGTCCTCTGGAAACACCATATATTTT
>TRBJ1-3|-|TRBV7-2|-
CASSLAGGNTIYF
TGTGCCAGCAGCTTAGCCGGGGGAAACACCATATATTTT
>TRBJ2-3|TRBD1|TRBV7-9|-
CASSLDRGDTDTQYF
TGTGCCAGCAGCTTAGACAGGGGAGACACAGATACGCAGTATTTT
>TRBJ2-1|-|TRBV29-1|-
CSVEEPSSYNEQFF
TGCAGCGTTGAGGAGCCGAGCTCCTACAATGAGCAGTTCTTC
>TRBJ1-1|-|TRBV5-1|-
CASGNTANTEAFF
TGCGCCAGCGGAAACACGGCGAACACTGAAGCTTTCTTT
>TRBJ2-7|TRBD1|TRBV14|-
CASSQISAGGYEQYF
TGTGCCAGCAGCCAAATAAGCGCAGGGGGCTACGAGCAGTACTTC